The clone carrying this T cell receptor beta chain was seen many times. Antigen: not known. Healthy Caucasian individuals from Russia aged roughly 6 to 100 were enrolled as donors. Every donor gave 8.5 to 10 milliliters of peripheral blood. Primed by a sample-barcoded 5' primer and a J-beta primer mix, a second PCR proceeded for roughly 7 to 11 cycles. TCRdb used MiXCR to reprocess the 5' RACE reads, holding one entry per CDR3 protein. In the table there are 710,000 or so distinct CDR3 sequences, 32% of which are singletons. These data come from a study of blood T cells in healthy people across ages. Study results and caveats: Comparison with aged donors showed that long-lived donors had more naive CD4+ cells and higher diversity. Older individuals had lower TCR beta diversity per million T cells (the decline was roughly linear).

The CDR3 is 16 residues long. Germline assignment: CDR1 MNHEY and CDR2 SVGEGT. Trimming at V came to 0 bases and at J to 2 bases, leaving 5 bases not matched to a gene. This TCR derives from a woman older than 75 in good health. The chain recombines TRBV6-2 or TRBV6-3 with TRBJ2-7; 9 nucleotides match TRBD2. The sample taken for sequencing was blood. CDR3 DNA: TGTGCCAGCAGTTACTCGATCGGCGGGGGGGCCTACGAGCAGTACTTC. Protein: CASSYSIGGGAYEQYF.